A single sample gave rise to the 22 T cell receptor beta chains below, sequenced in a study of T cells in lung cancer brain metastases. Clones were sequenced by immunoSEQ multiplex PCR, and TCRdb holds only the in-frame ones, with some missing. The data hold several thousand clones, with about 84% observed a single time. The sequenced sample consisted of tumor tissue from a brain metastasis. These TCRs come from a woman in her forties or fifties with non-small cell lung cancer that had spread to the brain.

J is TRBJ2-2 and V is TRBV7-2; a possible D gene is TRBD1 (6 bases). Germline assignment: CDR1 SGHTA and CDR2 FQGNSA. This CDR3 is 15 amino acids long. Trimming took off 5 bases at V and 4 bases at J, with 14 bases between the two ends. The chain's CDR3 is CASSGRGGSTGELFF. CDR3 DNA sequence: TGTGCCAGCAGCGGCAGGGGCGGCTCCACCGGGGAGCTGTTTTTT.

J is TRBJ1-3 and V is TRBV4-3; the D is unclear. The CDR3 consists of 14 residues. Germline V CDR1 and CDR2: LGHNA, YSLEER. V was shortened by 0 bases and J by 7 bases, with 10 bases between the two germline ends. CDR3 sequence reads: CASSQDFRPNTIYF. The DNA for the CDR3 is TGCGCCAGCAGCCAAGATTTCCGTCCCAACACCATATATTTT.

A few counts support this clone. The rearrangement links TRBV5-6 to TRBJ2-4; D gene unclear. Germline V gene data show CDR1 as SGHDT and CDR2 as YYEEEE. V lost 0 bases, J lost 1 base, and 5 bases lay in between. There are 14 residues in the CDR3. The CDR3 loop reads CASSLGTAKNIQYF. The DNA of the CDR3 is TGTGCCAGCAGCTTGGGGACGGCCAAAAACATTCAGTACTTC.

The rearrangement joins TRBV30 to TRBJ1-3; D gene unclear. Trimming pared 5 bases from V and 0 bases from J, leaving 8 bases between. CDR1 is GTSNPN and CDR2 is SVGIG in the germline V gene (reference sequence). The CDR3 length is 13 residues. The CDR3 loop reads CAWDGSSGNTIYF. The CDR3 nucleotides read TGTGCCTGGGACGGGAGCTCTGGAAACACCATATATTTT.

The chain couples TRBV6-6 to TRBJ2-7, with D maybe TRBD1 (6 bases). Germline lookup yields CDR1 MNHNY and CDR2 SVGAGI (reference sequence). The ends were cut back, 5 bases at V and 5 bases at J, with 22 bases in the middle. The CDR3 covers 16 residues. The CDR3 is CASSGVGAVIRDEQYF. CDR3 DNA sequence: TGTGCCAGCAGTGGGGTGGGGGCGGTGATCAGGGACGAGCAGTACTTC.

The chain recombines TRBV29-1 with TRBJ2-1; TRBD2 aligns across 13 bases. This CDR3 has 15 amino acids. The V gene end was trimmed by 5 bases and the J gene end by 7 bases; junction bases not matched to a gene: 8. Per the germline V gene, CDR1 is SQVTM and CDR2 is ANQGSEA. The CDR3 DNA reads TGCAGCGTTCCCAGGACTAGCGGGAGTAGTAATGAGCAGTTCTTC. This gives the protein CSVPRTSGSSNEQFF.

The V call is TRBV30, the J call TRBJ1-5; D is possibly TRBD1 (6 bases). The germline V and J ends were trimmed by 3 bases and 0 bases, with 9 bases remaining between them. The CDR3 length is 14 residues. Germline V gives CDR1 GTSNPN, CDR2 SVGIG (reference sequence). DNA of the CDR3: TGTGCCTGGAGCACAGGGCCTAGCAATCAGCCCCAGCATTTT. It yields the protein CAWSTGPSNQPQHF.

The chain couples TRBV9 to TRBJ2-4, with 10 bases aligning to TRBD1. The V and J ends lost 0 bases and 8 bases, in that order; junction bases with no gene match: 5. CDR3 length: 15 residues. Germline values: CDR1 SGDLS, CDR2 YYNGEE. The CDR3 spells CASSVGTGGLDIQYF. The DNA for the CDR3 is TGTGCCAGCAGCGTAGGGACAGGGGGGCTTGACATTCAGTACTTC.

The V gene is TRBV5-6, the J gene TRBJ2-7; a possible D gene is TRBD1 (5 bases). Between the trimmed V and J ends, which lost 4 bases and 3 bases, there was a span of 14 bases. Germline CDR1 is SGHDT and CDR2 is YYEEEE. The CDR3 consists of 14 residues. The CDR3 bases are TGTGCCAGCAGCCCCCAGGGTAGGTACTACGAGCAGTACTTC. Protein sequence: CASSPQGRYYEQYF.

The DNA for the CDR3 is TGTGCCAGCGGGGTCAGGGGAATCAACGAGCAGTACTTC. Translating it yields CASGVRGINEQYF. The chain combines TRBV28 with TRBJ2-7, with TRBD1 as a possible D gene (6 bases). The germline V gene has CDR1 MDHEN and CDR2 SYDVKM. The CDR3 contains 13 residues. The V gene lost 8 bases and the J gene lost 5 bases, with 16 bases spanning the gap. The complete variable domain, with remaining parts taken from reference TRBV28 and TRBJ2-7, reads DVKVTQSSRYLVKRTGEKVFLECVQDMDHENMFWYRQDPGLGLRLIYFSYDVKMKEKGDIPEGYSVSREKKERFSLILESASTNQTSMYLCASGVRGINEQYFGPGTRLTVT.

This clone appeared a single time. The chain has TRBV5-1 and TRBJ2-1, with 8 bases identical to TRBD2. The CDR3 contains 19 residues. J gave up 4 bases and V 1 base, and 16 bases lay outside the gene matches. CDR1 is SGHRS and CDR2 is YFSETQ in the germline V gene. The CDR3 sequence: CASSLIAGGMAPLYNEQFF. The CDR3 coding sequence is TGCGCCAGCAGCTTGATCGCGGGAGGAATGGCTCCTTTATACAATGAGCAGTTCTTC.

This rearrangement joins TRBV7-9 to TRBJ2-1; 11 positions match TRBD2. With V trimmed by 2 bases and J by 7 bases, 4 bases remained unmatched. In germline, CDR1 is SEHNR, CDR2 FQNEAQ (reference sequence). The CDR3 runs 15 residues. The DNA of the CDR3 is TGTGCCAGCAGCTTAACTAGCGGGAGTAGGAATGAGCAGTTCTTC. Amino acids: CASSLTSGSRNEQFF.

The chain carries TRBV19 and TRBJ1-2; D call uncertain. The germline V gene encodes CDR1 LNHDA and CDR2 SQIVND (reference sequence). There are 13 residues in the CDR3. Trimming left V 2 bases short and J 3 bases short, with 7 bases between. In DNA form, the CDR3 reads TGTGCCAGTAGTATAACGGGCGACTATGGCTACACCTTC. This sequence encodes CASSITGDYGYTF.

This clone was seen once. Germline and junction disagree at one end, which may indicate a read error. Additional DNA sequences in this sample encode the identical CDR3. J is TRBJ2-3 and V is TRBV7-2, with D maybe TRBD2 (6 bases). The CDR3 runs 16 residues. Germline V gene lookup returns CDR1 SGHTA and CDR2 FQGNSA. The CDR3 loop is CASSPPGGGRTDTQYF. DNA of the CDR3: TGTGCTAGCAGCCCACCTGGGGGAGGCCGCACAGATACGCAGTATTTT.

Within the sample, this clone is large. The chain recombines TRBV27 with TRBJ1-1; the match to TRBD1 covers 8 bases. V was pared by 3 bases and J by 5 bases, with 2 bases of the junction left unmatched. Germline loops: CDR1 MNHEY, CDR2 SMNVEV (reference sequence). The CDR3 runs 13 residues. The CDR3 DNA reads as TGTGCCAGCAGTTTCAACAGGGGGACTGAAGCTTTCTTT. Residues: CASSFNRGTEAFF.

The chain joins TRBV10-3 to TRBJ2-7, with D perhaps TRBD1 (5 bases). Trimming left V 9 bases short and J 0 bases short, with 9 bases between. The CDR3 covers 12 residues. The germline gives CDR1 ENHRY, CDR2 SYGVKD. The CDR3 loop is CAMGLSSYEQYF. CDR3 in DNA: TGTGCCATGGGGCTTAGCTCCTACGAGCAGTACTTC.

The CDR3 coding sequence is TGCGCCAGCAGCTCCACCGCCCAGAGCACAGATACGCAGTATTTT. Translating it yields CASSSTAQSTDTQYF. The chain recombines TRBV5-1 with TRBJ2-3; D is undetermined. Per germline, CDR1 SGHRS and CDR2 YFSETQ. The CDR3 has 15 residues. The V end was cut by 3 bases, the J end by 0 bases, with 11 bases between. Combining the CDR3 with reference TRBV5-1 and TRBJ2-3 gives the whole variable domain KAGVTQTPRYLIKTRGQQVTLSCSPISGHRSVSWYQQTPGQGLQFLFEYFSETQRNKGNFPGRFSGRQFSNSRSEMNVSTLELGDSALYLCASSSTAQSTDTQYFGPGTRLTVL.

This sequence joins TRBV29-1 and TRBJ2-7; 7 bases are a match to TRBD1. This CDR3 comprises 15 residues. CDR1 and CDR2 (germline): SQVTM, ANQGSEA. The V and J ends lost 1 base and 2 bases, in that order; junction bases with no gene match: 8. The CDR3 here is CSVEARDSPPYEQYF. CDR3 nucleotide sequence: TGCAGCGTTGAAGCCCGGGACAGTCCTCCCTACGAGCAGTACTTC.

The chain carries TRBV9 and TRBJ2-2, with 7 bases matching TRBD1. The CDR3 extends over 12 amino acids. The junction had 2 bases not matched to a gene; V was cut back by 6 bases and J by 6 bases. Per germline, CDR1 SGDLS and CDR2 YYNGEE. Here the CDR3 reads CASNQGAGELFF. CDR3 bases: TGTGCCAGCAACCAGGGGGCCGGGGAGCTGTTTTTT.

This chain joins TRBV7-9 and TRBJ1-1; D perhaps matches TRBD1 (5 bases). V gave up 2 bases and J gave up 5 bases, with 15 bases separating them. The CDR3 runs to 15 residues. Germline CDR1 is SEHNR and CDR2 is FQNEAQ (reference sequence). CDR3 residues: CASSLLGLGETEAFF. As DNA, the CDR3 is TGTGCCAGCAGCTTATTGGGGCTCGGTGAGACTGAAGCTTTCTTT.

J is TRBJ1-2 and V is TRBV28, with 9 bases fitting TRBD1. V trimming: 3 bases; J trimming: 4 bases; junction bases outside the gene matches: 15. CDR1 is MDHEN and CDR2 is SYDVKM in the germline V gene. The CDR3 is 18 amino acids. CDR3 in amino acids: CASSLVTGTGIPLYGYTF. The CDR3 bases are TGTGCCAGCAGTTTGGTCACCGGGACAGGGATTCCTCTCTATGGCTACACCTTC.

As concerns this clone: Compared with germline, one end of the junction differs, possibly owing to a read error. CDR3 sequence reads: CANSQDLAGPNYGYTF. CDR3 sequence (DNA): TGCGCCAACAGCCAAGATTTGGCGGGCCCTAACTATGGCTACACCTTC. This rearrangement joins TRBV4-3 to TRBJ1-2; D uncertain. The CDR3 extends over 16 amino acids. Germline V CDR1 and CDR2: LGHNA, YSLEER.